The clone carrying this TCR beta chain appeared a single time. The antigen is unknown. V was clipped by 4 bases and J by 2 bases; unmatched bases: 9. The CDR3 has 16 amino acids. CDR1 and CDR2 from the germline V gene are SGHTA and FQGNSA. In the PCR, 60 Vbeta and 13 Jbeta primers were used. Method: immunoSEQ multiplex PCR; TCRdb's copy keeps in-frame clones and lacks some. The data contain some 110,000 clones, 65% to 90% of them singletons. This sample is drawn from a study of cytomegalovirus exposure and HLA in healthy donors. Study-level background: Early released data comprised about 84 million unique TCRs from HLA-typed donors.

General study results and limits: When a later analysis compared HLA-associated TCR beta chains with equally common others, the HLA-associated chains turned out to be more clonally expanded and to have lower generation probabilities.

The specimen sequenced was PBMCs. This clonotype originated in a woman in her twenties or thirties in good health and CMV-seronegative. This sequence joins TRBV7-2 and TRBJ2-7, with 9 bases matching TRBD1. The CDR3 spells CASSSEDRGGPYEQYF. CDR3 nucleotides: TGTGCCAGCAGCTCCGAAGACAGGGGGGGACCCTACGAGCAGTACTTC.